The 31 T cell receptor beta chains below were found in one sample sequenced in a study of T cells after yellow fever vaccination. One entry per CDR3 protein, called by TCRdb with MiXCR from the 5' RACE reads. The table has 500,000 to 700,000 distinct CDR3 sequences, roughly a fifth seen once; the top ten hold 13% to 15%. Specimen: PBMCs, collected 15 days after the yellow fever booster vaccination. These receptor sequences come from a man aged 25-40 years who received the YFV17D yellow fever vaccine.

The chain carries TRBV5-1 and TRBJ2-7; TRBD1 matches 11 bases. After removal of 4 bases from V and 5 bases from J, the junction contained 5 bases not matched to a gene. The CDR3 length is 14 residues. CDR1 SGHRS and CDR2 YFSETQ come from the germline V gene. In DNA, the CDR3 is TGCGCCAGCAGCCCCCGGACAGGGGGCGACGAGCAGTACTTC. Translation gives CASSPRTGGDEQYF.

This clonotype was counted a few times. V is TRBV7-9 and J is TRBJ2-1; D possibly uses TRBD1 or TRBD2 (5 bases each). Germline V CDR1 and CDR2: SEHNR, FQNEAQ (reference sequence). Trimming removed 2 bases at V and 9 bases at J, with 8 bases between. This CDR3 is built from 12 residues. CDR3 DNA: TGTGCCAGCAGCTTACAGGGACCTGAGCAGTTCTTC. Translated, it gives CASSLQGPEQFF. The variable domain in full, completed from reference TRBV7-9 and TRBJ2-1, reads DTGVSQNPRHKITKRGQNVTFRCDPISEHNRLYWYRQTLGQGPEFLTYFQNEAQLEKSRLLSDRFSAERPKGSFSTLEIQRTEQGDSAMYLCASSLQGPEQFFGPGTRLTVL.

V gene TRBV7-2 combines with J gene TRBJ2-3, with D maybe TRBD1 (6 bases). V was shortened by 5 bases and J by 5 bases, with 14 bases between the two germline ends. The CDR3 consists of 14 residues. The germline V gene encodes CDR1 SGHTA and CDR2 FQGNSA. CDR3 in amino acids: CASSPNQGLDTQYF. In nucleotides, the CDR3 is TGTGCCAGCAGCCCGAACCAGGGGTTAGATACGCAGTATTTT.

This clonotype has a count of ten or more. J is TRBJ2-5 and V is TRBV14; D possibly corresponds to TRBD1 (6 bases). Germline loops: CDR1 SGHDN, CDR2 FVKESK. This CDR3 has 17 amino acids. V lost 2 bases and J 0 bases, leaving 16 bases between the germline ends. The CDR3 nucleotides are TGTGCCAGCAGCCAATCTTACCTACAGGGATACCAAGAGACCCAGTACTTC. Residues: CASSQSYLQGYQETQYF.

The V call is TRBV4-2, the J call TRBJ1-1, with D perhaps matching TRBD1 (5 bases). Germline V lookup: CDR1 LGHNA, CDR2 YNFKEQ. CDR3 length equals 14 residues. The V end was cut by 3 bases, the J end by 1 base, with 9 bases between. As DNA, the CDR3 is TGTGCCAGCAGCCAGGGACCGACGAACACTGAAGCTTTCTTT. Amino acid sequence: CASSQGPTNTEAFF.

This clonotype was detected once. At one boundary the junction diverges from the germline segment, which might be a read error. This sequence joins TRBV11-3 and TRBJ1-5, with 8 bases fitting TRBD1. The germline V gene has CDR1 SGHNT and CDR2 YENEEA. The CDR3 sequence is 12 residues long. The CDR3 DNA is TGTGCCAGCAGCTTATTCGGGGGACAGGAGGAATTT. It translates to CASSLFGGQEEF. Full variable domain (outside the CDR3, taken from reference TRBV11-3 and TRBJ1-5): EAGVVQSPRYKIIEKKQPVAFWCNPISGHNTLYWYLQNLGQGPELLIRYENEEAVDDSQLPKDRFSAERLKGVDSTLKIQPAELGDSAVYLCASSLFGGQEEFGDGTRLSIL.

This clonotype was picked up a small number of times. The V gene is TRBV7-3, the J gene TRBJ2-1; 9 nucleotides align to TRBD2. V gave up 2 bases and J gave up 6 bases; unmatched junction bases: 8. This CDR3 region has 16 residues. Germline V gene lookup returns CDR1 SGHTA and CDR2 FQGTGA. The CDR3 DNA reads TGTGCCAGCAGCTTATTTTTTGCGGGAGGGCCCAATGAGCAGTTCTTC. Translation gives CASSLFFAGGPNEQFF.

The gene calls are TRBV15 and TRBJ1-5; possible D gene TRBD1, 5 bases. The CDR3 covers 16 residues. In germline, CDR1 is LNHNV, CDR2 YYDKDF (reference sequence). Trimming took 5 bases from V and 4 from J, leaving 18 bases between them. CDR3 nucleotide sequence: TGTGCCACCAGCCCCTGGGTAGGGGACCCTAATCAGCCCCAGCATTTT. Translation gives CATSPWVGDPNQPQHF.

This clonotype has only a few counts. This sequence joins TRBV20-1 and TRBJ2-1; 11 bases agree with TRBD2. After removal of 6 bases from V and 8 bases from J, the junction contained 6 bases not matched to a gene. CDR1 is DFQATT, CDR2 SNEGSKA, per germline (reference sequence). The CDR3 is made up of 13 amino acids. CDR3 nucleotide sequence: TGCAGTGCGCGACTAGCGGGGAGGGATGAGCAGTTCTTC. Amino acids: CSARLAGRDEQFF.

The CDR3 coding sequence is TGTGCCAGCAGCCCCCGGGGAGGGCCCGACGAGCAGTACTTC. Its translation is CASSPRGGPDEQYF. V and J are TRBV3-1 and TRBJ2-7; 7 nucleotides agree with TRBD2. The CDR3 has 14 amino acids. Trimming removed 4 bases from V and 5 bases from J; junction bases left unmatched: 8. Germline CDR1 reads LGHDT; CDR2 reads YNNKEL (reference sequence).

This clonotype was seen a handful of times. The chain combines TRBV7-9 with TRBJ2-1; 7 nucleotides match TRBD2. CDR3 size: 15 residues. Germline-derived CDR1 and CDR2 are SEHNR and FQNEAQ (reference sequence). J was trimmed by 3 bases and V by 8 bases; bases with no gene match: 10. DNA for the CDR3: TGTGCCAGCCGGGCATTGGGGGAGGGCTACAATGAGCAGTTCTTC. Its translation is CASRALGEGYNEQFF.

This clonotype was seen a few times. The chain employs TRBV9 and TRBJ1-2, with D possibly TRBD1 on 6 matching bases. Germline V lookup: CDR1 SGDLS, CDR2 YYNGEE. This CDR3 has 15 residues. V gave up 0 bases and J gave up 2 bases, with 11 bases separating them. CDR3 amino acids: CASSVEQGRNYGYTF. The CDR3 nucleotides are TGTGCCAGCAGCGTAGAACAGGGCCGGAACTATGGCTACACCTTC. Together with reference TRBV9 and TRBJ1-2, the CDR3 gives the full variable domain: DSGVTQTPKHLITATGQRVTLRCSPRSGDLSVYWYQQSLDQGLQFLIQYYNGEERAKGNILERFSAQQFPDLHSELNLSSLELGDSALYFCASSVEQGRNYGYTFGSGTRLTVV.

This clonotype was seen a handful of times. The chain recombines TRBV12-3 or TRBV12-4 with TRBJ2-7; weak D call: TRBD2 (5 bases). The CDR3 contains 15 residues. Trimming took 6 bases from V and 3 from J, leaving 18 bases between them. For the CDR3, the DNA is TGTGCCAGCAGCGCAACACATGGACTGGACTACGAGCAGTACTTC. Protein: CASSATHGLDYEQYF.

V gene TRBV20-1 combines with J gene TRBJ2-1; TRBD2 matches at 8 bases. The CDR3 totals 17 residues. After removal of 1 base from V and 6 bases from J, the junction contained 14 bases not matched to a gene. Germline V lookup: CDR1 DFQATT, CDR2 SNEGSKA (reference sequence). The CDR3 DNA reads as TGCAGTGCTAGAGTAGTTAGCGGGAAGTCCACCTTCAATGAGCAGTTCTTC. Its translation is CSARVVSGKSTFNEQFF.

This clonotype came up a few times. This sequence joins TRBV21-1 and TRBJ2-3; the table assigns TRBD1, which was not confirmed against the DNA. TRBV21-1 is annotated as a pseudogene. There are 19 residues in the CDR3. CDR3 DNA sequence: TGTGCCAGCAGCAAAGTAGGCCGCATGGCCACCTGCCTCACAGATACGCAGTATTTT. This codes for CASSKVGRMATCLTDTQYF.

The V and J genes are TRBV6-5 and TRBJ2-5; 13 nucleotides line up with TRBD2. This CDR3 spans 15 amino acids. In germline, CDR1 is MNHEY, CDR2 SVGAGI. Trimming took 4 bases from V and 5 from J; bases not matched to a gene: 4. CDR3 loop: CASSSTSGRTETQYF. Here the CDR3 DNA reads TGTGCCAGCAGTTCGACTAGCGGGAGGACCGAGACCCAGTACTTC.

This clonotype turned up a few times. The chain is built from TRBV3-1 and TRBJ2-5, with D perhaps given as TRBD1 or TRBD2 (5 bases each). Trimming took 1 base from V and 3 from J, leaving 9 bases between them. Germline V gene lookup returns CDR1 LGHDT and CDR2 YNNKEL (reference sequence). The CDR3 consists of 14 residues. The chain's CDR3 is CASSQAGRKETQYF. CDR3 in DNA: TGTGCCAGCAGCCAAGCGGGACGTAAAGAGACCCAGTACTTC.

The rearrangement joins TRBV28 to TRBJ2-7; TRBD2 matches at 8 bases. This CDR3 has 16 residues. Germline CDR1 is MDHEN and CDR2 is SYDVKM. Trimming took 3 bases from V and 7 from J; bases not matched to a gene: 14. CDR3 in amino acids: CASSFLGVAGPGEQYF. The CDR3 region has the DNA TGTGCCAGCAGTTTCCTGGGAGTAGCGGGGCCCGGGGAGCAGTACTTC.

This clonotype occurred a few times. The J gene is TRBJ2-2, the V gene TRBV3-1; 8 bases match TRBD2. The length of the CDR3 is 14 residues. V lost 0 bases to trimming and J lost 9 bases; unmatched junction nucleotides: 3. Germline V gene lookup returns CDR1 LGHDT and CDR2 YNNKEL (reference sequence). The chain's CDR3 is CASSQDPGGRELFF. The DNA for the CDR3 is TGTGCCAGCAGCCAAGACCCGGGGGGGCGGGAGCTGTTTTTT. The variable domain in full, completed from reference TRBV3-1 and TRBJ2-2, reads DTAVSQTPKYLVTQMGNDKSIKCEQNLGHDTMYWYKQDSKKFLKIMFSYNNKELIINETVPNRFSPKSPDKAHLNLHINSLELGDSAVYFCASSQDPGGRELFFGEGSRLTVL.

This clonotype was observed a handful of times. The V call is TRBV6-1, the J call TRBJ2-7, with TRBD2 matching over 13 bases. Germline CDR1 is MNHNS and CDR2 is SASEGT. The CDR3 loop spans 13 amino acids. With V trimmed by 4 bases and J by 6 bases, 0 bases remained unmatched. The CDR3 DNA sequence: TGTGCCAGCAGTGGGACTAGCGGGAGCGAGCAGTACTTC. It is translated as CASSGTSGSEQYF.

This clonotype was counted between two and nine times. J is TRBJ1-6 and V is TRBV20-1; maybe TRBD1 (5 bases). CDR1 and CDR2 (germline): DFQATT, SNEGSKA (reference sequence). V lost 3 bases, J lost 2 bases, and 5 bases lay in between. This CDR3 is built from 13 residues. CDR3 bases: TGCAGTGCTAGGGGGGCCTATAATTCACCCCTCCACTTT. This gives the protein CSARGAYNSPLHF.

This clonotype has only a few counts. The chain combines TRBV4-3 with TRBJ2-1, with TRBD2 matching over 10 bases. Germline V CDR1 and CDR2: LGHNA, YSLEER. V trimming: 0 bases; J trimming: 3 bases; junction bases outside the gene matches: 5. This CDR3 is 17 amino acids long. In DNA form, the CDR3 reads TGCGCCAGCAGCCAAGATCTCCGGACTAGCGGCTACAATGAGCAGTTCTTC. Translated: CASSQDLRTSGYNEQFF.

This clonotype was observed a few times. V and J are TRBV20-1 and TRBJ2-2; the D call may be TRBD1 or TRBD2 (5 bases each). V shed 5 bases and J shed 6 bases, with 16 bases lying between them. The germline CDR1 and CDR2 sequences are DFQATT and SNEGSKA (reference sequence). CDR3 size: 14 residues. The CDR3 sequence is CSAREQVYSGELFF. Written as DNA, the CDR3 is TGCAGTGCTCGGGAACAGGTTTACTCCGGGGAGCTGTTTTTT.

This clonotype was detected only a few times. The chain employs TRBV5-1 and TRBJ1-4, with TRBD1 matching over 8 bases. Germline-derived CDR1 and CDR2 are SGHRS and YFSETQ. The V segment lost 3 bases and the J segment 6 bases; nucleotides outside the gene matches: 7. The CDR3 length is 15 residues. The DNA for the CDR3 is TGCGCCAGCAGCTCGCTGACAGGGGTTCATGAAAAACTGTTTTTT. This codes for CASSSLTGVHEKLFF. The full variable domain, in which reference TRBV5-1 and TRBJ1-4 provide the parts outside the CDR3, is KAGVTQTPRYLIKTRGQQVTLSCSPISGHRSVSWYQQTPGQGLQFLFEYFSETQRNKGNFPGRFSGRQFSNSRSEMNVSTLELGDSALYLCASSSLTGVHEKLFFGSGTQLSVL.

This clonotype appeared many times. The CDR3 region has the DNA TGTGCCACCAGTGATAGTGGACAGGGGAGAGAGACCCAGTACTTC. Its protein product is CATSDSGQGRETQYF. This rearrangement joins TRBV24-1 to TRBJ2-5; 9 bases fit TRBD1. CDR3 size: 15 residues. V was pared by 3 bases and J by 4 bases, with 5 bases of the junction left unmatched. The germline CDR1 and CDR2 sequences are KGHDR and SFDVKD.

This clonotype appeared a few times. CDR3 bases: TGCGCCAGCAGCGTGGAGGGTTGGAGTTTGGAGCAGTACTTC. Residues: CASSVEGWSLEQYF. This chain links TRBV5-1 with TRBJ2-7, with D perhaps TRBD2 (6 bases). The CDR3 is 14 residues long. The V gene lost 4 bases and the J gene lost 7 bases, with 18 bases spanning the gap. Germline-derived CDR1 and CDR2 are SGHRS and YFSETQ.

This clonotype was observed a few times. This rearrangement joins TRBV19 to TRBJ2-2, with TRBD1 matching 7 bases. The germline gives CDR1 LNHDA, CDR2 SQIVND (reference sequence). The trim removed 9 bases at V and 2 bases at J, leaving 9 bases unmatched. CDR3 size: 15 residues. The CDR3 coding sequence is TGTGCCAGCAGAATCGGGACAGTTAACACCGGGGAGCTGTTTTTT. It codes for CASRIGTVNTGELFF.

This clonotype was seen a few times. This chain joins TRBV5-1 and TRBJ2-7, with TRBD1 as a possible D gene (6 bases). CDR1 and CDR2 from the germline V gene are SGHRS and YFSETQ. CDR3 length: 13 residues. Trimming stripped 3 bases from V and 7 bases from J, with 14 bases between. This CDR3 is CASSWDTAREQYF. The CDR3 DNA sequence: TGCGCCAGCAGCTGGGACACCGCGCGAGAGCAGTACTTC.

This clonotype was detected a few times. This sequence joins TRBV4-3 and TRBJ2-7; 7 nucleotides align to TRBD1. Germline trimming cut 2 bases from V and 3 bases from J; bases unmatched to any gene: 4. Per the germline V gene, CDR1 is LGHNA and CDR2 is YSLEER. This CDR3 is 14 amino acids long. CDR3 nucleotides: TGCGCCAGCAGCCAAACCGGGACAGACTACGAGCAGTACTTC. It yields the protein CASSQTGTDYEQYF.

This clonotype came up once. The chain has TRBV7-9 and TRBJ1-6, with 8 bases identical to TRBD1. V shed 1 base and J 8 bases; nucleotides not matched to a gene: 4. The CDR3 spans 15 residues. The germline V gene encodes CDR1 SEHNR and CDR2 FQNEAQ (reference sequence). The CDR3 coding sequence is TGTGCCAGCAGCTTAGGGGCAGGGGGCGATTCACCCCTCCACTTT. As protein: CASSLGAGGDSPLHF.

The gene calls are TRBV6-5 and TRBJ2-3; 8 nucleotides agree with TRBD2. CDR1 MNHEY and CDR2 SVGAGI come from the germline V gene. CDR3 length equals 16 residues. V dropped 3 bases and J dropped 0; count of bases not matched to a gene: 5. In nucleotides, the CDR3 is TGTGCCAGCAGTTATAGAGCGGGAGCCAGCACAGATACGCAGTATTTT. Translation gives CASSYRAGASTDTQYF.